The 6 T cell receptor beta chains listed next were all sequenced from one sample in a study of Graves' ophthalmopathy and Graves' hyperthyroidism. The study amplified TCR beta CDR3 regions using RNA transcripts. HTBI primers were employed in first-round RT-PCR, then a second-round multiplex PCR followed. TCRdb used MiXCR to reprocess the multiplex PCR reads, holding one entry per CDR3 protein. Of about 400,000 distinct CDR3 sequences listed, around a fifth are singletons. The sample taken for sequencing was peripheral blood. The source of these receptors is a young woman with stable Graves' hyperthyroidism.

The V gene is TRBV13, the J gene TRBJ1-2, with 7 bases aligning to TRBD1. Germline trimming cut 2 bases from V and 8 bases from J; bases unmatched to any gene: 8. The CDR3 totals 14 residues. Germline V gene data show CDR1 as PRHDT and CDR2 as FYEKMQ (reference sequence). The CDR3 reads CASSLSGQGEGYTF. Written as DNA, the CDR3 is TGTGCCAGCAGCTTAAGTGGCCAGGGGGAAGGCTACACCTTC.

The rearrangement links TRBV6-2 or TRBV6-3 to TRBJ2-5; 7 bases fit TRBD2. Germline assignment: CDR1 MNHEY and CDR2 SVGEGT. V was clipped by 2 bases and J by 7 bases; unmatched bases: 10. This CDR3 spans 15 amino acids. The CDR3 DNA is TGTGCCAGCAGTTACGGGGACCTCCCGGGAGGGACCCAGTACTTC. This encodes CASSYGDLPGGTQYF.

Points on this clonotype: One junction end disagrees with the germline gene, perhaps due to a read error. The V call is TRBV11-2, the J call TRBJ2-5; D remains unclear. Germline values: CDR1 SGHAT, CDR2 FQNNGV. CDR3 length equals 15 residues. CDR3 bases: TGTGCCAGCAGCCTAGGACCCCTAAGACCGGAGACCCAGGACTTC. Encoded protein: CASSLGPLRPETQDF. Together with reference TRBV11-2 and TRBJ2-5, the CDR3 gives the full variable domain: EAGVAQSPRYKIIEKRQSVAFWCNPISGHATLYWYQQILGQGPKLLIQFQNNGVVDDSQLPKDRFSAERLKGVDSTLKIQPAKLEDSAVYLCASSLGPLRPETQDFGPGTRLLVL.

This clonotype came up many times. This chain links TRBV7-2 with TRBJ1-6; D unclear. The V and J ends lost 7 bases and 7 bases respectively, with 11 bases between them. There are 13 residues in the CDR3. Germline values: CDR1 SGHTA, CDR2 FQGNSA. CDR3 protein: CASTERRNSPLHF. In DNA form, the CDR3 reads TGTGCCAGCACCGAACGTAGGAATTCACCCCTCCACTTT.

This clonotype was detected many times. CDR3 coding DNA: TGTGCCAGCAGACAGACCCCGGACAGACAGGCGACCCAGTACTTC. Translating gives CASRQTPDRQATQYF. This rearrangement joins TRBV6-5 to TRBJ2-5, with a tentative D call TRBD1 (6 bases). The V gene lost 6 bases and the J gene lost 7 bases, with 21 bases spanning the gap. The germline CDR1 and CDR2 sequences are MNHEY and SVGAGI. This CDR3 spans 15 amino acids.

This clonotype was seen at least ten times. The chain uses TRBV15 and TRBJ2-5; D not certain. With 5 bases removed from V and 0 bases from J, the gap between germline ends came to 25 bases. Germline V CDR1 and CDR2: LNHNV, YYDKDF (reference sequence). This CDR3 is built from 19 residues. This CDR3 reads CATSRTGLTGMGYQETQYF. DNA of the CDR3: TGTGCCACCAGCCGAACCGGGCTAACTGGGATGGGGTACCAAGAGACCCAGTACTTC.